The 25 T cell receptor beta chains presented below share a single source sample, sequenced in a study of CD8 T cells in ankylosing spondylitis. Notes on the study in general: Ankylosing spondylitis blood appeared to carry a characteristic TCR beta motif of several highly homologous variants.

These receptors' antigens are unknown. TCRdb ran MiXCR on the 5' RACE reads and lists one entry per CDR3 protein. The sample lists under 250,000 distinct CDR3 sequences; roughly 6.6% were seen once. Sequencing was carried out using blood, either unsorted or a sorted T cell fraction (not recorded which). Every receptor here comes from a male donor with ankylosing spondylitis.

The gene calls are TRBV4-3 and TRBJ2-5; D possibly corresponds to TRBD1 (6 bases). Germline V lookup: CDR1 LGHNA, CDR2 YSLEER. The CDR3 is 16 amino acids. V lost 2 bases to trimming and J lost 4 bases, with 17 bases between them. The CDR3: CASSQTGTNWGETQYF. The CDR3 bases are TGCGCCAGCAGCCAAACGGGGACAAACTGGGGAGAGACCCAGTACTTC.

This clonotype has just a few counts. The chain couples TRBV10-3 to TRBJ1-1; D not certain. V was clipped by 2 bases and J by 0 bases, with 7 bases between them. The CDR3 totals 14 residues. CDR1 and CDR2 from the germline V gene are ENHRY and SYGVKD. This CDR3 is CAISEVDVNTEAFF. The CDR3 DNA follows: TGTGCCATCAGTGAGGTAGACGTGAACACTGAAGCTTTCTTT.

This clonotype was seen repeatedly, ten times or more. The V and J genes are TRBV5-5 and TRBJ2-2, with D possibly TRBD2 on 5 matching bases. The CDR3 totals 15 residues. V was clipped by 0 bases and J by 0 bases, with 6 bases between them. Germline V lookup: CDR1 SGHKS, CDR2 YYEKEE (reference sequence). In nucleotides, the CDR3 is TGTGCCAGCAGCTTGGGTAGCGCGAACACCGGGGAGCTGTTTTTT. Its protein product is CASSLGSANTGELFF.

The table lists this clonotype with many counts. The rearrangement uses TRBV12-3 or TRBV12-4 and TRBJ2-1; TRBD2 matches 7 bases. The junction had 9 bases not matched to a gene; V was cut back by 5 bases and J by 5 bases. The CDR3 consists of 15 residues. The CDR3 DNA follows: TGTGCCAGCAGTCCTTTCATGGCGGGGGACAATGAGCAGTTCTTC. Its translation is CASSPFMAGDNEQFF.

V and J are TRBV4-3 and TRBJ1-1; possibly TRBD1 for D (5 bases). The CDR3 has 13 residues. Germline V gene data show CDR1 as LGHNA and CDR2 as YSLEER. V was trimmed by 0 bases and J by 6 bases, leaving 8 bases between them. This CDR3 is CASSQDRGAEAFF. The CDR3 DNA follows: TGCGCCAGCAGCCAAGATCGAGGGGCTGAAGCTTTCTTT.

This clonotype was picked up many times. This chain links TRBV7-8 with TRBJ1-5; D is unresolved. The CDR3 consists of 16 residues. The V end lost 5 bases, the J end lost 1 base, and 15 bases lay between the germline ends. Germline assignment: CDR1 SGHVS and CDR2 FQNEAQ. The CDR3 bases are TGTGCCAGCAGCCCCTCGACCCCGTACAGCAATCAGCCCCAGCATTTT. Its protein is CASSPSTPYSNQPQHF.

This clonotype came up many times. The V gene is TRBV28, the J gene TRBJ1-1, with a possible D match to TRBD1 (5 bases). The length of the CDR3 is 13 residues. V lost 8 bases, J lost 3 bases, and 13 bases lay in between. In germline, CDR1 is MDHEN, CDR2 SYDVKM. As DNA, the CDR3 is TGTGCCAGCCGATTCAGAGGGGACACTGAAGCTTTCTTT. This sequence encodes CASRFRGDTEAFF.

This clonotype showed up just a few times. V is TRBV6-1 and J is TRBJ1-1, with D perhaps matching TRBD1 (5 bases). CDR1 and CDR2 from the germline V gene are MNHNS and SASEGT. This CDR3 has 15 residues. V was cut by 5 bases and J by 1 base, with 14 bases left in between. CDR3 protein: CASSLPGRWNTEAFF. The DNA of the CDR3 is TGTGCCAGCAGTCTCCCGGGACGCTGGAACACTGAAGCTTTCTTT.

This clonotype was seen only a few times. The rearrangement uses TRBV27 and TRBJ1-1; 8 bases map to TRBD1. The CDR3 totals 14 residues. Germline lookup yields CDR1 MNHEY and CDR2 SMNVEV (reference sequence). The V segment lost 4 bases and the J segment 1 base; nucleotides outside the gene matches: 2. The CDR3 region has the DNA TGTGCCAGCAGTTGGCAGGGGGCGAACACTGAAGCTTTCTTT. Protein: CASSWQGANTEAFF.

In its sample, this clonotype was seen many times. This chain uses TRBV10-3 with TRBJ2-7; D is unclear. The germline gives CDR1 ENHRY, CDR2 SYGVKD. The germline V and J ends were trimmed by 6 bases and 6 bases, with 18 bases remaining between them. CDR3 length equals 14 residues. This CDR3 is CAISEPGVPPEQYF. The CDR3 coding sequence is TGTGCCATCAGCGAACCGGGCGTTCCCCCCGAGCAGTACTTC.

This clonotype was observed a handful of times. The rearrangement joins TRBV28 to TRBJ2-1; D is undetermined. Trimming pared 7 bases from V and 0 bases from J, leaving 10 bases between. The CDR3 covers 14 residues. Germline V CDR1 and CDR2: MDHEN, SYDVKM. The DNA of the CDR3 is TGTGCCAGCACCAGCCCGGGCTCCTACAATGAGCAGTTCTTC. Translating it yields CASTSPGSYNEQFF.

This clonotype has at least ten counts. This chain joins TRBV5-1 and TRBJ2-7; TRBD1 might be the D (5 bases). The CDR3 spans 15 residues. Per germline, CDR1 SGHRS and CDR2 YFSETQ. The ends were cut back, 1 base at V and 1 base at J, with 12 bases in the middle. CDR3 amino acids: CASSLWRQGSYEQYF. CDR3 sequence (DNA): TGCGCCAGCAGCTTGTGGCGGCAGGGATCCTACGAGCAGTACTTC.

The V call is TRBV27, the J call TRBJ2-1; 7 bases are a match to TRBD1. The CDR3 has 14 amino acids. Germline assignment: CDR1 MNHEY and CDR2 SMNVEV (reference sequence). The V and J ends lost 2 bases and 5 bases, in that order; junction bases with no gene match: 3. The CDR3 sequence: CASSLRQGNNEQFF. The CDR3 coding sequence is TGTGCCAGCAGTTTAAGACAGGGCAACAATGAGCAGTTCTTC.

This clonotype was seen more than once but under ten times. The rearrangement uses TRBV27 and TRBJ1-5; D remains unclear. This CDR3 region has 14 residues. V lost 5 bases and J 1 base, leaving 9 bases between the germline ends. Germline loops: CDR1 MNHEY, CDR2 SMNVEV (reference sequence). In DNA form, the CDR3 reads TGTGCCAGCAGTAACGGGTTGAGCAATCAGCCCCAGCATTTT. Translation gives CASSNGLSNQPQHF.

This clonotype was recorded many times. The gene calls are TRBV28 and TRBJ2-5, with a weak D call TRBD1 (6 bases). The CDR3 length is 16 residues. Looked up from germline, CDR1 is MDHEN and CDR2 is SYDVKM. Trimming removed 1 base at V and 3 bases at J, with 15 bases between. The CDR3 region is CASSLFPRGSEETQYF. The CDR3 region has the DNA TGTGCCAGCAGTTTATTCCCCAGGGGATCGGAAGAGACCCAGTACTTC.

Many counts were recorded for this clonotype. The chain joins TRBV27 to TRBJ2-6; D is unclear. CDR3 length: 13 residues. Trimming shortened V by 5 bases and J by 4 bases, and 6 bases separated the two germline ends. The germline gives CDR1 MNHEY, CDR2 SMNVEV (reference sequence). CDR3 region: CASSPDGANVLTF. The CDR3 nucleotides are TGTGCCAGCAGTCCAGACGGGGCCAACGTCCTGACTTTC.

This clonotype was seen ten or more times. The V call is TRBV12-3 or TRBV12-4, the J call TRBJ1-2, with 7 nucleotides matching TRBD1. Germline trimming cut 4 bases from V and 7 bases from J; bases unmatched to any gene: 6. This CDR3 region has 13 residues. The CDR3 DNA sequence: TGTGCCAGCAGTTCCGGGACAGATGGTGGCTACACCTTC. It specifies CASSSGTDGGYTF.

V is TRBV10-3 and J is TRBJ2-1, with 13 bases fitting TRBD2. V lost 3 bases, J lost 0 bases, and 11 bases stayed unmatched. The germline gives CDR1 ENHRY, CDR2 SYGVKD. CDR3 size: 20 residues. The CDR3 nucleotides are TGTGCCATCAGTGACCGAGGACTAGCGGGGGACGCTAGCTCCTACAATGAGCAGTTCTTC. Protein: CAISDRGLAGDASSYNEQFF.

The rearrangement uses TRBV11-2 and TRBJ2-4; D uncertain. Germline loops: CDR1 SGHAT, CDR2 FQNNGV. The CDR3 totals 12 residues. The V end lost 1 base, the J end lost 6 bases, and 4 bases lay between the germline ends. The CDR3 is CASSLGTNIQYF. CDR3 DNA sequence: TGTGCCAGCAGCTTAGGAACAAACATTCAGTACTTC.

This clonotype was counted a few times. This chain links TRBV6-2 or TRBV6-3 with TRBJ1-3; D is unresolved. The CDR3 extends over 12 amino acids. Germline assignment: CDR1 MNHEY and CDR2 SVGEGT. Trimming removed 9 bases from V and 4 bases from J, with 10 bases in between. This CDR3 is CASFDGGNTIYF. The CDR3 nucleotides read TGTGCCAGTTTCGACGGGGGAAACACCATATATTTT.

The gene calls are TRBV6-1 and TRBJ2-1; possible D gene TRBD2, 5 bases. Germline V gene lookup returns CDR1 MNHNS and CDR2 SASEGT. This CDR3 is 15 amino acids long. V dropped 8 bases and J dropped 8 bases, with 22 bases sitting between them. The chain's CDR3 is CASWETPGSRDEQFF. The DNA for the CDR3 is TGTGCCAGCTGGGAGACACCGGGGAGTCGCGATGAGCAGTTCTTC.

In its sample, this clonotype was seen many times. The J gene is TRBJ2-1, the V gene TRBV12-3 or TRBV12-4, with D unclear. Trimming removed 3 bases at V and 5 bases at J, with 8 bases between. The CDR3 runs 13 residues. The CDR3 reads CASSFTANNEQFF. The CDR3, as DNA: TGTGCCAGCAGTTTTACAGCCAACAATGAGCAGTTCTTC.

This clonotype occurred a few times. The J gene is TRBJ1-5, the V gene TRBV4-1; no clear D gene. CDR3 size: 17 residues. Germline V gene sequence: CDR1 MGHRA, CDR2 YSYEKL. V lost 0 bases, J lost 0 bases, and 12 bases lay in between. CDR3 loop: CASSQDRTVFSNQPQHF. In nucleotides, the CDR3 is TGCGCCAGCAGCCAAGATAGAACAGTTTTTAGCAATCAGCCCCAGCATTTT.

The table lists this clonotype with many counts. The genes are TRBV3-1 and TRBJ2-1; 11 positions agree with TRBD2. The CDR3 consists of 15 residues. The V segment lost 4 bases and the J segment 5 bases; nucleotides outside the gene matches: 4. The germline V gene encodes CDR1 LGHDT and CDR2 YNNKEL (reference sequence). The CDR3 DNA reads TGTGCCAGCAGCCTCACTAGCGGGGGTCACAATGAGCAGTTCTTC. As protein: CASSLTSGGHNEQFF.

There are many counts of this clonotype. V is TRBV12-3 or TRBV12-4 and J is TRBJ2-2; tentatively, D is TRBD2 (5 bases). The CDR3 totals 16 residues. Trimming removed 5 bases at V and 4 bases at J, with 17 bases between. In DNA form, the CDR3 reads TGTGCCAGCAGTCTCCGGACTTCCCCGACCACCGGGGAGCTGTTTTTT. Encoded protein: CASSLRTSPTTGELFF.